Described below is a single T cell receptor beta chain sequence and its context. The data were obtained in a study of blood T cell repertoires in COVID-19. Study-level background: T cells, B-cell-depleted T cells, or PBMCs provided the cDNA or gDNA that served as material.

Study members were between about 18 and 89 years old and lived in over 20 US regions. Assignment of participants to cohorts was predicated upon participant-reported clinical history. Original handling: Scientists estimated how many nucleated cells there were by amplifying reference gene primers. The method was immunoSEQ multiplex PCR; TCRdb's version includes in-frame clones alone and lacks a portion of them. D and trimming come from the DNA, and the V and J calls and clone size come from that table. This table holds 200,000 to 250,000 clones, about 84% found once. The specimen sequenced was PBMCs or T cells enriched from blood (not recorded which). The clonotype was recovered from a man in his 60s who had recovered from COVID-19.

The CDR3 region is CASSLRSGGANTGELFF. CDR3 in DNA: TGTGCCAGCAGTCTTCGTAGCGGGGGCGCGAACACCGGGGAGCTGTTTTTT. The chain combines TRBV27 with TRBJ2-2, with TRBD2 identical over 9 bases. The ends lost 5 bases at V and 0 bases at J; junction bases unmatched: 7. CDR1 MNHEY and CDR2 SMNVEV come from the germline V gene (reference sequence). The CDR3 has 17 residues.